A single sample is the source of the 7 T cell receptor beta chains below, sequenced in a study of Graves' ophthalmopathy and Graves' hyperthyroidism. Amplification of the TCR beta CDR3 regions used RNA transcripts (as template). HTBI primers were employed in first-round RT-PCR, then a second-round multiplex PCR followed. A single record per CDR3 protein comes from TCRdb applying MiXCR to the multiplex PCR reads. The table has around 1,200,000 distinct CDR3 sequences, 36% seen once. Sequencing input: peripheral blood or thyroid tissue (not recorded which). These TCRs come from an adult man with Graves' hyperthyroidism.

J is TRBJ1-5 and V is TRBV5-1; weak D call: TRBD1 (6 bases). This CDR3 comprises 16 residues. V was pared by 0 bases and J by 4 bases, with 14 bases between. The germline V gene has CDR1 SGHRS and CDR2 YFSETQ. The CDR3 nucleotides are TGCGCCAGCAGCTTGGATGGCAGGGGTAAGAATCAGCCCCAGCATTTT. Translation gives CASSLDGRGKNQPQHF.

Regarding this clonotype: A much larger clonotype is one base distant, so this may be a read error. This chain links TRBV7-8 with TRBJ2-2, with a possible D match to TRBD2 (5 bases). Germline CDR1 reads SGHVS; CDR2 reads FQNEAQ. The CDR3 consists of 16 residues. V was shortened by 8 bases and J by 4 bases, with 20 bases between the two germline ends. The CDR3 sequence: CASRLTGRRGTGELFF. CDR3 bases: TGTGCCAGCCGTCTTACGGGAAGGCGTGGCACCGGGGAGCTGTTTTTT.

This clonotype was observed many times. This chain connects TRBV6-2 or TRBV6-3 to TRBJ2-7, with D maybe TRBD1 (6 bases). CDR1 is MNHEY, CDR2 SVGEGT, per germline. The CDR3 extends over 15 amino acids. The V and J ends lost 4 bases and 0 bases respectively, with 13 bases between them. DNA for the CDR3: TGTGCCAGCAGTTCCGAGTGGACAGTCTCCTACGAGCAGTACTTC. Translating gives CASSSEWTVSYEQYF.

The chain carries TRBV7-8 and TRBJ2-7; 8 positions agree with TRBD2. The length of the CDR3 is 13 residues. V lost 6 bases and J lost 3; bases outside the gene matches: 4. Germline V lookup: CDR1 SGHVS, CDR2 FQNEAQ. Here the CDR3 DNA reads TGTGCCAGCAGAGCGGGAGCGGGCTACGAGCAGTACTTC. It yields the protein CASRAGAGYEQYF.

This clonotype occurred a few times. The rearrangement joins TRBV6-5 to TRBJ2-6, with D possibly called TRBD1 or TRBD2 (5 bases each). Trimming removed 0 bases from V and 0 bases from J, with 6 bases in between. The germline V gene encodes CDR1 MNHEY and CDR2 SVGAGI. This CDR3 comprises 16 residues. The CDR3 region has the DNA TGTGCCAGCAGTTACTCGAGGGGCTCTGGGGCCAACGTCCTGACTTTC. Translating it yields CASSYSRGSGANVLTF.

This rearrangement joins TRBV4-3 to TRBJ2-7; TRBD1 might be the D (6 bases). The CDR3 covers 15 residues. CDR1 is LGHNA, CDR2 YSLEER, per germline. Trimming removed 2 bases from V and 3 bases from J, with 14 bases in between. CDR3 bases: TGCGCCAGCAGCCAATACCGACAGGATTTCTACGAGCAGTACTTC. It codes for CASSQYRQDFYEQYF.

A word on this clonotype: One end of the junction is discordant with germline, which a read error may explain. The gene calls are TRBV2 and TRBJ1-2, with D perhaps matching TRBD1 (5 bases). This CDR3 is built from 14 residues. The germline gives CDR1 SNHLY, CDR2 FYNNEI. The CDR3 coding sequence is TGCGCCAGCAGCCAGCTGGGGGGGATCCGTGGCTACACCTTC. Translating it yields CASSQLGGIRGYTF.